This T cell receptor beta chain was documented in a study of T-cell memory formation after mild COVID-19. Study-wide background: Each donor largely had its own TCR clusters.

The CDR3 runs to 14 residues. Per germline, CDR1 MNHEY and CDR2 SVGAGI. The V segment lost 10 bases and the J segment 4 bases; nucleotides outside the gene matches: 10. This clonotype was seen only a few times. Its specificity is not known. In TCRdb, the 5' RACE reads were re-called with MiXCR into one record per CDR3 protein. Of approximately 60,000 distinct CDR3 sequences listed, 8% to 10% are singletons. Study outcomes and limitations: Clones shrinking between day 15 and 85 showed a balanced CD4/CD8 split, and those that grew later tilted toward CD4+. Detection of some responders pre-infection suggested pre-existing cross-reactive memory T cells participated. Most CD4+ clones that shrank were in CM and EM, while CD8+ ones turned up in EMRA.

This sequence joins TRBV6-5 and TRBJ2-7; 10 nucleotides match TRBD1. Specimen: PBMCs or a T cell subset sorted from them (not recorded which). This receptor was identified in a man aged 18 to 29 who had mild COVID-19 (a few samples of this study predate the infection). Cell type and time point are not known. The CDR3 is CATRKGTGVYEQYF. DNA of the CDR3: TGTGCCACCCGGAAGGGGACAGGGGTTTACGAGCAGTACTTC.